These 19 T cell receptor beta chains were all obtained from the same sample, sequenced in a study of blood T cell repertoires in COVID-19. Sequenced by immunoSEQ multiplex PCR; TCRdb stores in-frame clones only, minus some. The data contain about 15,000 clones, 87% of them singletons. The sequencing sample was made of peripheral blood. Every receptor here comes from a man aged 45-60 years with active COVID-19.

The CDR3 nucleotides are TGTGCCAGCAGCCGGCGGATCCGGGAGACCCAGTACTTC. This gives the protein CASSRRIRETQYF. This chain links TRBV3-1 (or the pseudogene TRBV3-2) with TRBJ2-5; D is uncertain. Trimming removed 4 bases at V and 5 bases at J, with 11 bases between. Germline lookup yields CDR1 LGHDT and CDR2 YNNKEL (reference sequence). The CDR3 sequence is 13 residues long.

CDR3 amino acids: CASSLAISGYGYTF. The CDR3 bases are TGCGCCAGCAGCTTGGCCATATCCGGGTATGGCTACACCTTC. The chain uses TRBV5-1 and TRBJ1-2; no clear D. The CDR3 sequence is 14 residues long. CDR1 and CDR2 from the germline V gene are SGHRS and YFSETQ. The V gene lost 0 bases and the J gene lost 5 bases, with 11 bases spanning the gap.

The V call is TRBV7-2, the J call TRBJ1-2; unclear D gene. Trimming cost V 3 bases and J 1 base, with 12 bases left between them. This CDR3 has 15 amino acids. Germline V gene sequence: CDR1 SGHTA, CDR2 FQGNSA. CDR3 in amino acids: CASSFRREDNYGYTF. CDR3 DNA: TGTGCCAGCAGCTTCAGGAGGGAAGATAACTATGGCTACACCTTC.

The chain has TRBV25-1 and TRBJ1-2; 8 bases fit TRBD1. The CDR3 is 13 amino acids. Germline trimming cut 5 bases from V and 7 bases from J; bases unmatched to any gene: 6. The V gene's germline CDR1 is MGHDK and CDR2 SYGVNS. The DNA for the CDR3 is TGTGCCAGCAGTAACCAGGGGGCGCTTGGCTACACCTTC. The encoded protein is CASSNQGALGYTF.

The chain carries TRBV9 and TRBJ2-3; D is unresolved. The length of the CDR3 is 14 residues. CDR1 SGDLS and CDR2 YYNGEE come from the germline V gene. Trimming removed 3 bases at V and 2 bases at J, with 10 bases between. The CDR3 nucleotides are TGTGCCAGCAGCGCTACGACAACCACAGATACGCAGTATTTT. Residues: CASSATTTTDTQYF.

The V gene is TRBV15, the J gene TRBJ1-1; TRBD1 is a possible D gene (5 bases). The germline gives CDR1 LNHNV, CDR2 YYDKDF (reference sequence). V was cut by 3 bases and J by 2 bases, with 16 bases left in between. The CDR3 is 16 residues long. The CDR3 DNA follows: TGTGCCACCAGCAGGATCCAGGGTGTCGGAAACACTGAAGCTTTCTTT. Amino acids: CATSRIQGVGNTEAFF.

The CDR3 DNA is TGTGCCATGTCTGACCTAGGGAGGGGGTCCTACGAGCAGTACTTC. Translating it yields CAMSDLGRGSYEQYF. This chain uses TRBV6-5 with TRBJ2-7; maybe TRBD2 (7 bases). There are 15 residues in the CDR3. Trimming took 10 bases from V and 1 from J, leaving 20 bases between them. The V gene's germline CDR1 is MNHEY and CDR2 SVGAGI.

This CDR3 reads CASSRQDPEDYGYTF. In nucleotides, the CDR3 is TGCGCCAGCAGCAGACAGGACCCAGAAGACTATGGCTACACCTTC. V usage is TRBV5-1 and J usage is TRBJ1-2; weak D call: TRBD1 (6 bases). This CDR3 is 15 amino acids long. CDR1 is SGHRS, CDR2 YFSETQ, per germline. Trimming stripped 4 bases from V and 3 bases from J, with 16 bases between. Combining the CDR3 with reference TRBV5-1 and TRBJ1-2 gives the whole variable domain KAGVTQTPRYLIKTRGQQVTLSCSPISGHRSVSWYQQTPGQGLQFLFEYFSETQRNKGNFPGRFSGRQFSNSRSEMNVSTLELGDSALYLCASSRQDPEDYGYTFGSGTRLTVV.

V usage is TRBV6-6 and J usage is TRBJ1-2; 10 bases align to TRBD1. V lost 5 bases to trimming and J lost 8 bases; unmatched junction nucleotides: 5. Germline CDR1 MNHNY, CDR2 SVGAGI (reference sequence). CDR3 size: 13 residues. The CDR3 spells CASSLGTGVGYTF. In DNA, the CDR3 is TGTGCCAGCAGTCTCGGGACAGGGGTCGGCTACACCTTC.

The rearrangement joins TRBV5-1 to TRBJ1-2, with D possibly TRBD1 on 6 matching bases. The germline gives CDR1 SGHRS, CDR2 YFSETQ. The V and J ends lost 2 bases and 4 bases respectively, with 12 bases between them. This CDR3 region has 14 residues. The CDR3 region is CASSLSQGSYGYTF. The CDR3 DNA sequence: TGCGCCAGCAGCTTATCACAGGGCAGCTATGGCTACACCTTC.

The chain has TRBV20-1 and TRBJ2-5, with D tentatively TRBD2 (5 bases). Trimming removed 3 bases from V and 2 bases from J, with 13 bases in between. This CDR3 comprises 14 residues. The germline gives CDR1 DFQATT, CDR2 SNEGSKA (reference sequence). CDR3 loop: CSASPQTNQETQYF. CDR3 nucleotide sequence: TGCAGTGCTAGTCCGCAGACTAATCAAGAGACCCAGTACTTC.

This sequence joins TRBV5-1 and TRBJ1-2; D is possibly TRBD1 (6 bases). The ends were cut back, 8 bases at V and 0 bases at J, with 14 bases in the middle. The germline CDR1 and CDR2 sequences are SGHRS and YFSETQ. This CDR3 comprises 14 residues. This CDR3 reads CASKSTGSNYGYTF. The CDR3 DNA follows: TGCGCCAGTAAATCGACAGGCTCTAACTATGGCTACACCTTC.

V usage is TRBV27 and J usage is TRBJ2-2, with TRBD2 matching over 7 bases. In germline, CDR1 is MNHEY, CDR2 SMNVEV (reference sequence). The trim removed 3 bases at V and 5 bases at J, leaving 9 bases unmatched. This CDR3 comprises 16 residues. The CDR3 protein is CASSFSAGERTGELFF. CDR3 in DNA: TGTGCCAGCAGTTTCTCGGCGGGAGAGCGGACCGGGGAGCTGTTTTTT.

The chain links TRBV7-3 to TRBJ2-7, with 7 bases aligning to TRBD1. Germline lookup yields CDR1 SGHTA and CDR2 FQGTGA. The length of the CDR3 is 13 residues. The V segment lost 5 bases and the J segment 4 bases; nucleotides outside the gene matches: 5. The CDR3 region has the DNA TGTGCCAGCAGCGCCGGGACAGAGTACGAGCAGTACTTC. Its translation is CASSAGTEYEQYF. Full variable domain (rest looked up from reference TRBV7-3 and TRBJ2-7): GAGVSQTPSNKVTEKGKYVELRCDPISGHTALYWYRQSLGQGPEFLIYFQGTGAADDSGLPNDRFFAVRPEGSVSTLKIQRTERGDSAVYLCASSAGTEYEQYFGPGTRLTVT.

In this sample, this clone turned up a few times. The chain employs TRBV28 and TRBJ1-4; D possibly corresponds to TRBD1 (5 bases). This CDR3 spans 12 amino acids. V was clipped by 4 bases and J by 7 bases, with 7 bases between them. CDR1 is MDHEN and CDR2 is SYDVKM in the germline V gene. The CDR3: CASSYGGEKLFF. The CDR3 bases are TGTGCCAGCAGTTACGGGGGTGAAAAACTGTTTTTT.

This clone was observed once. The CDR3 nucleotides read TGTGCCACCAGTGATTTGCGGGGTGGCTACACCTTC. Protein: CATSDLRGGYTF. The chain links TRBV24-1 to TRBJ1-2; D gene uncertain. Germline CDR1 is KGHDR and CDR2 is SFDVKD. V lost 0 bases and J 7 bases, leaving 5 bases between the germline ends. This CDR3 contains 12 residues.

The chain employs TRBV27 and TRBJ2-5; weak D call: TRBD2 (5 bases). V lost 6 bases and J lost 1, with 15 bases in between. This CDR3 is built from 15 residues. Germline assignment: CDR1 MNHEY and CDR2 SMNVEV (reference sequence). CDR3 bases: TGTGCCAGCAGAAAGGACGGGATCCTCCAAGAGACCCAGTACTTC. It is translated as CASRKDGILQETQYF.

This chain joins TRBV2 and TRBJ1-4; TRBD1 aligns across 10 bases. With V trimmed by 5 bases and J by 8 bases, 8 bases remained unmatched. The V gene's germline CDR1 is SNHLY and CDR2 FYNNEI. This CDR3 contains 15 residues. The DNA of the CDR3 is TGTGCCAGCAGTCGCCAGACAGGGGGCAGGGAAAAACTGTTTTTT. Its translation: CASSRQTGGREKLFF.

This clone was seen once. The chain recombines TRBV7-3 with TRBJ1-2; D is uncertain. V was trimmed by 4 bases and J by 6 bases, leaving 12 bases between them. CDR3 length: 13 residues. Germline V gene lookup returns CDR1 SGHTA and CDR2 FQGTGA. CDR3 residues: CASSSDMDHGYTF. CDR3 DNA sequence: TGTGCCAGCAGCTCAGACATGGATCATGGCTACACCTTC.